This T cell receptor (beta chain) emerged from a study of T cell responses to AZD1222 COVID-19 vaccine (dated by TCRdb to about 2021). For context, the study as a whole: AZD1222 recipients with second doses at about 4 weeks or about 12 weeks were pooled, because spike-specific TCR depth and breadth did not differ between schedules. TCR sequencing was performed for 230 to 250 trial participants, of whom around 200 were given two doses of AZD1222 and some 26 were given two doses of MenACWY control vaccine. Trial participants were enrolled by age into subgroups of 18-55, 56-69 and 70-plus years, and around 150, 29 and 61 TCR-sequenced participants, respectively, were included in these subgroups.

According to the study, the label for this sample's time point signals: baseline before first vaccination. The vaccinee samples were drawn from two UK trials, COV001 and COV002, one of which was a single-blind randomized controlled phase 2/3 trial testing AZD1222 (ChAdOx1 nCoV-19) in healthy adults. For TCRbeta chain sequencing, PBMC samples were collected from trial participants at day 0 and at day 28 after the second dose. Its CDR3 holds 17 amino acids, cysteine through phenylalanine. Just CDR3 DNA is preserved here, 51 bases in frame from base 1. For CDR1 and CDR2, the germline V gene lists MNHEY and SVGEGT. Relative to germline, V is 0 bases shorter and J is 0 bases shorter, with 12 bases between their ends. Beyond this particular receptor, the publication reports: Spike-specific TCR breadth and depth rose significantly after two AZD1222 doses compared with day 0 and with MenACWY recipients. Conclusions about previously exposed vaccinees are limited, since just five or six AZD1222 recipients were seropositive for SARS-CoV-2 at baseline. The whole spike protein was spanned by vaccine-associated CD4 TCRs, and dominant responses were seen in regions 160-218 and 743-854. Reportedly, close to half of the unique spike-specific TCRs recognized epitopes lying outside the regions that are mutated in the B.1.351 and B.1.1.7 variants. Participants were mostly white British and included more females than males, and it was suggested by the authors that clonal diversity may have been underestimated. In the small 56-69-year group, the increase in depth fell short of significance, most likely because of low power. No day 14 peak-response samples were available, so repertoires were characterized only after the peak T cell response.

This clone occurred a few times. Its binding antigen is unknown. No much larger clone is present one base from it, and per-base qualities are unavailable. The CDR3 regions of human TCRbeta chains were analyzed by immunosequencing. The authors processed their data as follows. Repertoire TCRs were matched against a reference library of SARS-CoV-2-specific TCRs generated with the MIRA antigen-specificity platform. Breadth was defined as the fraction of unique TCRs that were SARS-CoV-2-associated, and depth was defined as the fraction of total T cells that were SARS-CoV-2-associated. Each spike-specific TCR was assigned to its reactive spike region and to a CD4 or CD8 class using the MIRA data. Log10-transformed breadth and depth values were compared by one-way ANOVA with Sidak's multiple comparisons tests. The clones in this table, taken by TCRdb from immuneACCESS, are in-frame only. Not every clone is retained; where verified, under half of the shortfall comes from an unresolved V gene, and the cause of the rest is unknown. The V and J calls and clone size come from that table; D and trimming were worked out from the DNA. The sample has about 100,000 clones on record, just under 90% of them singletons. The ten most abundant clones make up approximately 16% of the sample.

The chain was built from TRBV6-2 or TRBV6-3 and TRBJ2-1, with no confident D gene call. This TCR came from an adult in good health. The sample in question was peripheral blood, obtained on day 0 of AZD1222 vaccination. The DNA reads TGTGCCAGCAGTTACTCGATCGCTCGGAGCTCCTACAATGAGCAGTTCTTC. Its translation reads: CASSYSIARSSYNEQFF.